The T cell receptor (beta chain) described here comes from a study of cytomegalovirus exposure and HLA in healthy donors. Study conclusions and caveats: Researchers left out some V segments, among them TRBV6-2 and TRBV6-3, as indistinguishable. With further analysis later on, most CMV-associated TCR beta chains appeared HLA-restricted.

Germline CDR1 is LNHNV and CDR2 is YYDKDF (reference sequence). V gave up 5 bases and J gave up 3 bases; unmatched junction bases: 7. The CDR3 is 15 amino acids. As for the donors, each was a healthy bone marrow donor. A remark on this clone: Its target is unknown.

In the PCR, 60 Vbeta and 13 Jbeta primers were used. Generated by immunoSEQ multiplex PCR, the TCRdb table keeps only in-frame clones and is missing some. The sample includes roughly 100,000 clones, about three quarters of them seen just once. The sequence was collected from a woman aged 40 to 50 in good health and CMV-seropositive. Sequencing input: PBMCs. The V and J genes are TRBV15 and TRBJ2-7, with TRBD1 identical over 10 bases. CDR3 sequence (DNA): TGTGCCACCAGCTACTCGGGACAGGGGTTCTACGAGCAGTACTTC. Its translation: CATSYSGQGFYEQYF. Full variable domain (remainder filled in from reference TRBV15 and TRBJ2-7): DAMVIQNPRYQVTQFGKPVTLSCSQTLNHNVMYWYQQKSSQAPKLLFHYYDKDFNNEADTPDNFQSRRPNTSFCFLDIRSPGLGDTAMYLCATSYSGQGFYEQYFGPGTRLTVT.